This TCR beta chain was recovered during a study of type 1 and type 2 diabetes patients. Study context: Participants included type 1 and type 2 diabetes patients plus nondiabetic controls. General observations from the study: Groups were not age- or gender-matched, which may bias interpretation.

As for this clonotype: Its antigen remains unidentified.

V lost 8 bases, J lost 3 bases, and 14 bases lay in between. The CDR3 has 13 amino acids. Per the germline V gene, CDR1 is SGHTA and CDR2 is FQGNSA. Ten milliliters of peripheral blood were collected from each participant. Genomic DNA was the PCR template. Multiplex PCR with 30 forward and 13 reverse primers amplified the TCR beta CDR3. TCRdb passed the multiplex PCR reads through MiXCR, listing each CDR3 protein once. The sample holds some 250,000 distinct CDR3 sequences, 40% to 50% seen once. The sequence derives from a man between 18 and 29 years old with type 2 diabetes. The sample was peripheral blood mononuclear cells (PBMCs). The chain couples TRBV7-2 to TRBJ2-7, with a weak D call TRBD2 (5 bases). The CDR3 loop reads CASQLNAGYEQYF. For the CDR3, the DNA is TGTGCCAGCCAGCTTAATGCGGGCTACGAGCAGTACTTC.